The clone carrying this T cell receptor beta chain came up many times. The CDR3 extends over 14 amino acids. The V gene's germline CDR1 is SGHVS and CDR2 FQNEAQ. The V gene lost 2 bases and the J gene lost 5 bases, with 7 bases spanning the gap. This entry is derived from a study of early T cells in non-severe SARS-CoV-2 infection. Study in general: Bulk RNA isolated from unsorted whole blood underwent sequencing; chains were not paired.

Researchers tagged individual cDNA molecules with unique molecular identifiers. TCRdb processed the 5' RACE reads anew with MiXCR; each CDR3 protein has one entry. This table holds tens of thousands of distinct CDR3 sequences, nearly 10% found once. The receptor's source is an adult who was a healthcare worker with PCR-confirmed SARS-CoV-2 infection or an uninfected control (not recorded which). Sequencing was performed on whole blood. The V and J genes are TRBV7-8 and TRBJ1-6, with no clear D. CDR3 region: CASSLNSNNSPLHF. The CDR3 coding sequence is TGTGCCAGCAGCTTAAACAGTAATAATTCACCCCTCCACTTT.